This TCR beta chain was obtained from a study of blood T cell repertoires in COVID-19 (dated by TCRdb to the early 2020s). Regarding the study in general: Collaborator samples came from the United States, Italy and Spain and covered acute and convalescent phases of COVID-19. The prospective study material was composed of cDNA or gDNA derived from T cells, B-cell-depleted T cells, or PBMCs. The dataset comprised deeply sampled blood TCRbeta repertoires from subjects exposed to, actively infected with, or recovered from COVID-19. The repertoires were released in a freely available public database intended as a resource for research on the immune response to SARS-CoV-2. Samples came from the ongoing ImmuneRACE study (first 160 participants) plus 1,254 subjects from 6 global collaborators. A de-identified subject ID, COVID-19 status, age in years and sex were almost always included in the sample metadata. Where available, HLA class I and class II types were obtained from metadata supplied by the sample provider rather than from assay-based typing. The paper as a whole reports these results and caveats: The amount of clinical and demographic metadata varied by source and participant and was provided uncurated.

Collaborating institutions collected whole blood in K2EDTA tubes following their own protocols. For TCRbeta analysis, collaborators shipped samples as frozen whole blood, isolated PBMCs, or DNA extracted from either of those sample types. TCRbeta CDR3 regions were amplified from genomic DNA using the immunoSEQ Assay, a bias-controlled multiplex PCR. The authors processed their data as follows. The number of nucleated cells in each sample was estimated by amplification of reference gene primers within the assay. Sequence reads were collapsed and filtered to measure the absolute abundance of every unique TCRbeta CDR3 rearrangement. For each sample, productive Simpson clonality was calculated as the square root of Simpson's diversity index across productive rearrangements. The immuneACCESS repertoire file appears here via TCRdb, limited to in-frame rearrangements. These files lack a portion of the clones; in checked studies, under half of the deficit traces to unresolved V genes, and the cause of the others is not known. That table supplies the V and J calls and clone size; D and trimming were determined from the DNA. In all, the sample holds 390,000 or so clones, and 90% of those were seen once. The top ten clones comprise about 6.5% of the sample.

About this clone itself: Its binding antigen is unknown. Base-call qualities are not available, and no considerably larger clone is one nucleotide away.

Sequencing used peripheral blood. The receptor was isolated from a man aged 18 to 29 with active or convalescent COVID-19.

CDR3 protein: CASSPLATEAFF. The sequenced DNA is TGTGCCAGCAGTCCCCTGGCCACTGAAGCTTTCTTT. The sequence links TRBV28 to TRBJ1-1; no D segment can be confidently identified. V loses 5 bases of germline sequence and J loses 4 bases, and the interval between the two ends is 8 bases. The germline V gene provides CDR1 MDHEN and CDR2 SYDVKM. Reading from cysteine to phenylalanine, the CDR3 counts 12 amino acids. Solely the CDR3 DNA is kept, with 36 bases framed from the first base.